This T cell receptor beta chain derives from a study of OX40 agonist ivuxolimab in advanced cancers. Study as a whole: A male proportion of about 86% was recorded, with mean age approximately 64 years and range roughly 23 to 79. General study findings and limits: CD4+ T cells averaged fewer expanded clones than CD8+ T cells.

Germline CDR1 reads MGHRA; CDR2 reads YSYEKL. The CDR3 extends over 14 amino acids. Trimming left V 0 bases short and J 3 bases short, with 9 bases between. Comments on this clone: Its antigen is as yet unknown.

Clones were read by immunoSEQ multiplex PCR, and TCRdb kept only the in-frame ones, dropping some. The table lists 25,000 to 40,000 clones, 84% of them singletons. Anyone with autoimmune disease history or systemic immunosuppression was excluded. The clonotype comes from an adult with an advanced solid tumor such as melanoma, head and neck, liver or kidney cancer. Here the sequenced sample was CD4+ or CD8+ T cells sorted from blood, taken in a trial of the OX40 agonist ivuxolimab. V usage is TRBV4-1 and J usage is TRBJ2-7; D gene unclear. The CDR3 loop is CASSQEPKDYEQYF. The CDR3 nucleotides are TGCGCCAGCAGCCAAGAACCGAAGGACTACGAGCAGTACTTC.